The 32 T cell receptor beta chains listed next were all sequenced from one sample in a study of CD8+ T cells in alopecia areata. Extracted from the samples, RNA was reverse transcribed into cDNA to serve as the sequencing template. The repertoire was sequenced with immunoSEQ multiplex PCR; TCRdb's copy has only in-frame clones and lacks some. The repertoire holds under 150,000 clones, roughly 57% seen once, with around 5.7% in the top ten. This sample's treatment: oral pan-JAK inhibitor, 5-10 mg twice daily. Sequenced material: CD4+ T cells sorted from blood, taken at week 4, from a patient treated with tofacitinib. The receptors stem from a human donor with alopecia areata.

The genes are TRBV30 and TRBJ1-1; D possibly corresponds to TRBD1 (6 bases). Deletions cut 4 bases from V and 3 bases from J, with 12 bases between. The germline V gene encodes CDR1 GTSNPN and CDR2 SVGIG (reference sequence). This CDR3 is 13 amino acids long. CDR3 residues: CAWKRGDYTEAFF. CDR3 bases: TGTGCCTGGAAAAGGGGGGATTACACTGAAGCTTTCTTT.

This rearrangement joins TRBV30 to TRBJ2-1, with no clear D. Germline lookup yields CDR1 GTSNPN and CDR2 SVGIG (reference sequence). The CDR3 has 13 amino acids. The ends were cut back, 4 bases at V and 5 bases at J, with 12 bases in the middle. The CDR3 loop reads CAWNPGWHNEQFF. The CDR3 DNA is TGTGCCTGGAATCCGGGCTGGCACAATGAGCAGTTCTTC. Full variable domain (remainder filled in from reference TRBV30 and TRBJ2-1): SQTIHQWPATLVQPVGSPLSLECTVEGTSNPNLYWYRQAAGRGLQLLFYSVGIGQISSEVPQNLSASRPQDRQFILSSKKLLLSDSGFYLCAWNPGWHNEQFFGPGTRLTVL.

For the CDR3, the DNA is TGTGCCAGCGGAGATTTGGATCAGCCCCAGCATTTT. Translating it yields CASGDLDQPQHF. The chain carries TRBV6-5 and TRBJ1-5; D call uncertain. Germline V gene lookup returns CDR1 MNHEY and CDR2 SVGAGI. The CDR3 covers 12 residues. V lost 8 bases and J lost 5, with 10 bases in between.

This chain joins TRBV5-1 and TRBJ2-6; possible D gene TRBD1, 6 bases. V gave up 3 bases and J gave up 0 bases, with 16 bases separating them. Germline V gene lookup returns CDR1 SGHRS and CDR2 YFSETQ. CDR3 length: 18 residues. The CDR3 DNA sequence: TGCGCCAGCAGCTCTCAGGGGTCCCTCGCCTCTGGGGCCAACGTCCTGACTTTC. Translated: CASSSQGSLASGANVLTF.

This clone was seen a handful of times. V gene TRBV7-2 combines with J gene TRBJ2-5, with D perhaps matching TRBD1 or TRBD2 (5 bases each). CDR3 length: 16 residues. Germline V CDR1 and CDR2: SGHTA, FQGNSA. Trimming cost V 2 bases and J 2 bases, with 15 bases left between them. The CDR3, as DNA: TGTGCCAGCAGCTTATCCCACGGGGCAGCACAAGAGACCCAGTACTTC. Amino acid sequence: CASSLSHGAAQETQYF.

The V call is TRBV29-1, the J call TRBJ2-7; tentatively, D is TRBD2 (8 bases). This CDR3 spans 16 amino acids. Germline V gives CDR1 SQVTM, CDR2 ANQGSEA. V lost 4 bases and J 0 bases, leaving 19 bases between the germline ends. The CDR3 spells CSVGGVSGTDSYEQYF. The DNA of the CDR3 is TGCAGCGTTGGGGGTGTTAGCGGGACAGACTCCTACGAGCAGTACTTC.

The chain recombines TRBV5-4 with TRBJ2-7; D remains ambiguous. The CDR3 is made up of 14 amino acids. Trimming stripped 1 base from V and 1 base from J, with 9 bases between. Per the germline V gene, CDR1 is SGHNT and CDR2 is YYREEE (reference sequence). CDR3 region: CASSLSYGSYEQYF. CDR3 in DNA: TGTGCCAGCAGCTTGAGCTACGGATCCTACGAGCAGTACTTC.

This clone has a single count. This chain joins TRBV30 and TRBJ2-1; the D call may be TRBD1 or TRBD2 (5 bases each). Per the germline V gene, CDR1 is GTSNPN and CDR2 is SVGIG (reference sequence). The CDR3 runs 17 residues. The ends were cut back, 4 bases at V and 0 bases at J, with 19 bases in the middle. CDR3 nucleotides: TGTGCCTGGACGCCGGGAAAGGGGCTGGGCTCCTACAATGAGCAGTTCTTC. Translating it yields CAWTPGKGLGSYNEQFF. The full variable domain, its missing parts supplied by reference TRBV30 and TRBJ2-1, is SQTIHQWPATLVQPVGSPLSLECTVEGTSNPNLYWYRQAAGRGLQLLFYSVGIGQISSEVPQNLSASRPQDRQFILSSKKLLLSDSGFYLCAWTPGKGLGSYNEQFFGPGTRLTVL.

The CDR3 bases are TGTGCCAGCAGCGTAGGAGGGGCTCTCACTGAAGCTTTCTTT. This translates into CASSVGGALTEAFF. J is TRBJ1-1 and V is TRBV9, with D possibly being TRBD1 (5 bases). V lost 0 bases to trimming and J lost 4 bases, with 10 bases between them. The CDR3 is 14 amino acids. Germline CDR1 reads SGDLS; CDR2 reads YYNGEE.

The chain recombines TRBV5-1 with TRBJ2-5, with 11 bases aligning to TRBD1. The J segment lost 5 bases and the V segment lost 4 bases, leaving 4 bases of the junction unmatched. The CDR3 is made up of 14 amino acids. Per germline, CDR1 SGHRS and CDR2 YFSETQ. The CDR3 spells CASSPDRGHETQYF. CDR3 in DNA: TGCGCCAGCAGCCCGGACAGGGGGCACGAGACCCAGTACTTC.

The CDR3 sequence: CASSPQDRGGTEKLFF. CDR3 nucleotides: TGTGCCAGCAGCCCCCAGGATAGGGGGGGGACTGAAAAACTGTTTTTT. The chain has TRBV9 and TRBJ1-4; the D gene is possibly TRBD1 (6 bases). Germline CDR1 is SGDLS and CDR2 is YYNGEE. The CDR3 has 16 amino acids. V lost 4 bases to trimming and J lost 7 bases, with 20 bases between them. The whole variable domain, remainder taken from reference TRBV9 and TRBJ1-4, is DSGVTQTPKHLITATGQRVTLRCSPRSGDLSVYWYQQSLDQGLQFLIQYYNGEERAKGNILERFSAQQFPDLHSELNLSSLELGDSALYFCASSPQDRGGTEKLFFGSGTQLSVL.

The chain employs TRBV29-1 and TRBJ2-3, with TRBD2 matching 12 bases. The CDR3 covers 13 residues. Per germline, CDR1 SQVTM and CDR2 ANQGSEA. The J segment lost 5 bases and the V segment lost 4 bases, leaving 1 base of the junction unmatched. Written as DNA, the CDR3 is TGCAGCGTTGGACTAGCGGGGGTAGATACGCAGTATTTT. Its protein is CSVGLAGVDTQYF.

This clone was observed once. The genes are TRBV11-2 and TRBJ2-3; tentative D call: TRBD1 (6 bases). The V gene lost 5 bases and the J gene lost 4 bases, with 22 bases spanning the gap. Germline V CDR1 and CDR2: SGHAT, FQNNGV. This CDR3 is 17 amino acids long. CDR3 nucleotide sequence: TGTGCCAGCAGCCAGGGGAGATACAGGGACGGTGCAGATACGCAGTATTTT. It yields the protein CASSQGRYRDGADTQYF.

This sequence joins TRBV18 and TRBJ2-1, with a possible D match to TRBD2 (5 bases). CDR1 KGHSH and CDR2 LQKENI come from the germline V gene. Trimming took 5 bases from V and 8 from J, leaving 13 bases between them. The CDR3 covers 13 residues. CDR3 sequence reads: CASSSGNEDEQFF. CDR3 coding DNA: TGTGCCAGCTCATCGGGGAACGAGGATGAGCAGTTCTTC.

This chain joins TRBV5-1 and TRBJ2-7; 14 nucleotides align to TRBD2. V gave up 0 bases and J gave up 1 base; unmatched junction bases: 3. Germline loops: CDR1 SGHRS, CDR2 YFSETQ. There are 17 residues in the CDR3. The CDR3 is CASSLGGLAGESYEQYF. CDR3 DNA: TGCGCCAGCAGCTTGGGGGGACTAGCGGGAGAATCCTACGAGCAGTACTTC. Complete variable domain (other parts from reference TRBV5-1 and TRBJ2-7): KAGVTQTPRYLIKTRGQQVTLSCSPISGHRSVSWYQQTPGQGLQFLFEYFSETQRNKGNFPGRFSGRQFSNSRSEMNVSTLELGDSALYLCASSLGGLAGESYEQYFGPGTRLTVT.

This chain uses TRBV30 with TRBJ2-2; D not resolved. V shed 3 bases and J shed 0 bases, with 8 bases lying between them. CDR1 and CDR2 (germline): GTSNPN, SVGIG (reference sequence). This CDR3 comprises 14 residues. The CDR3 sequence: CAWRGSTNTGELFF. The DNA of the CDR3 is TGTGCCTGGAGAGGCTCAACGAACACCGGGGAGCTGTTTTTT.

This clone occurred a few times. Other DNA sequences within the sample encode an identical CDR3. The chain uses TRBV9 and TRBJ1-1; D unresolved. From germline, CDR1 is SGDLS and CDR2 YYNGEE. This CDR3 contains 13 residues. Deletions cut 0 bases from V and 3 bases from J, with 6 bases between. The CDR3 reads CASSVGGYTEAFF. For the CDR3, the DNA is TGTGCCAGCAGCGTAGGCGGTTACACTGAAGCTTTCTTT.

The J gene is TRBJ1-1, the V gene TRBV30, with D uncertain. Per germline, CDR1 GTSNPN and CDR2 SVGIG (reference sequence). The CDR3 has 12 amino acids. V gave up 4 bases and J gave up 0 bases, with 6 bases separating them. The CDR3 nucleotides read TGTGCCTGGATAGGCTTGAACACTGAAGCTTTCTTT. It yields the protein CAWIGLNTEAFF. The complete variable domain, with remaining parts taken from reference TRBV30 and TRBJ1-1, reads SQTIHQWPATLVQPVGSPLSLECTVEGTSNPNLYWYRQAAGRGLQLLFYSVGIGQISSEVPQNLSASRPQDRQFILSSKKLLLSDSGFYLCAWIGLNTEAFFGQGTRLTVV.

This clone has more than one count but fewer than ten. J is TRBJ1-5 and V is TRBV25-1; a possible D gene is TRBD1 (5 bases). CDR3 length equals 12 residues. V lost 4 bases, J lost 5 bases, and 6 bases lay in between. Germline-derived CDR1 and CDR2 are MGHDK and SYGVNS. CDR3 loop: CASSVQDQPQHF. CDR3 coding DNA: TGTGCCAGCAGTGTACAGGATCAGCCCCAGCATTTT.

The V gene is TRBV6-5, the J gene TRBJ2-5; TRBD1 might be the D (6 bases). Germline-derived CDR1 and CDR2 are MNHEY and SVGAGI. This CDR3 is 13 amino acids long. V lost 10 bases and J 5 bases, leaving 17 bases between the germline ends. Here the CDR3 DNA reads TGTGCCACCAGACACAGGGCCGGGGAGACCCAGTACTTC. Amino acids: CATRHRAGETQYF.

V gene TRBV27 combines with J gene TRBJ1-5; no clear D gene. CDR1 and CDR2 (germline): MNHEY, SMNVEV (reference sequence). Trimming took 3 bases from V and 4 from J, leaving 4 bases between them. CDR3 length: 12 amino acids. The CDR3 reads CASSFLNQPQHF. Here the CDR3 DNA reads TGTGCCAGCAGTTTCCTAAATCAGCCCCAGCATTTT.

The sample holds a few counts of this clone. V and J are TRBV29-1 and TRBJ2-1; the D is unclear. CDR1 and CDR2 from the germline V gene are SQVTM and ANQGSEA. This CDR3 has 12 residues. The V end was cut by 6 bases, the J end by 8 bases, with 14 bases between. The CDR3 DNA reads TGCAGCGTGGCTAAGAGCTTCCATGAGCAGTTCTTC. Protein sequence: CSVAKSFHEQFF.

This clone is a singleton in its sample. CDR3 in DNA: TGTGCCAGCACTAGAGGGACAGGGATTAACTATGGCTACACCTTC. Encoded protein: CASTRGTGINYGYTF. The chain has TRBV2 and TRBJ1-2; 9 nucleotides agree with TRBD1. Germline V lookup: CDR1 SNHLY, CDR2 FYNNEI. The CDR3 extends over 15 amino acids. The V segment lost 7 bases and the J segment 1 base; nucleotides outside the gene matches: 7.

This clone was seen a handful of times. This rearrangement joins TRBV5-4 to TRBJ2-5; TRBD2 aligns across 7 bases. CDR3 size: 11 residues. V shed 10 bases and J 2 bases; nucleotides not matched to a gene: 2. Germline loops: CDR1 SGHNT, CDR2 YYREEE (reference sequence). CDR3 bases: TGTGCCGGCGGGGGACAAGAGACCCAGTACTTC. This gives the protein CAGGGQETQYF.

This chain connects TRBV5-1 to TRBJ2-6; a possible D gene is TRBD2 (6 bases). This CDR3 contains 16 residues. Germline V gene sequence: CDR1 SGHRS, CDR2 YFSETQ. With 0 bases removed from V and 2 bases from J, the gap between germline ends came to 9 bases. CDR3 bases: TGCGCCAGCAGCTTGGACGGGGGTCCTGGGGCCAACGTCCTGACTTTC. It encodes CASSLDGGPGANVLTF.

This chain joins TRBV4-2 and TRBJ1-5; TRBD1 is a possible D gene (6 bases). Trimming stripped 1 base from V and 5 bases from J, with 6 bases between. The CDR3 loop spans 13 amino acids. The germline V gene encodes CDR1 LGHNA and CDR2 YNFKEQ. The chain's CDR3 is CASSQGGHQPQHF. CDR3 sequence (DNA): TGTGCCAGCAGCCAAGGGGGGCATCAGCCCCAGCATTTT.

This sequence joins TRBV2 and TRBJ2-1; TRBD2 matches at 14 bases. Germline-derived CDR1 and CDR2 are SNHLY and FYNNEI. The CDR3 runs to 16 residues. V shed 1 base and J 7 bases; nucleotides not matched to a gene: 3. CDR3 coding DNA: TGTGCCAGCAGTGAAGAGGGACTAGCGGGGGAAAATGAGCAGTTCTTC. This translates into CASSEEGLAGENEQFF. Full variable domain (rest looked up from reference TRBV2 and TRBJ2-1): EPEVTQTPSHQVTQMGQEVILRCVPISNHLYFYWYRQILGQKVEFLVSFYNNEISEKSEIFDDQFSVERPDGSNFTLKIRSTKLEDSAMYFCASSEEGLAGENEQFFGPGTRLTVL.

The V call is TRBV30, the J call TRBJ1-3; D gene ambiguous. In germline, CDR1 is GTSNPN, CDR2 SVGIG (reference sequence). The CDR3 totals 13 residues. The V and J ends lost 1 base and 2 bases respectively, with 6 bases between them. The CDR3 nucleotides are TGTGCCTGGAGTGGGGGTACTGGAAACACCATATATTTT. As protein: CAWSGGTGNTIYF. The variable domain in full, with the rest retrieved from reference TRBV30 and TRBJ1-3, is SQTIHQWPATLVQPVGSPLSLECTVEGTSNPNLYWYRQAAGRGLQLLFYSVGIGQISSEVPQNLSASRPQDRQFILSSKKLLLSDSGFYLCAWSGGTGNTIYFGEGSWLTVV.

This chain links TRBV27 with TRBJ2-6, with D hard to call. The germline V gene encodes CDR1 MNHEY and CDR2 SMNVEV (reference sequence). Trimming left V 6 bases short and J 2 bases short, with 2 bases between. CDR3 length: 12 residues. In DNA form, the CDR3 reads TGTGCCAGCAGCACTGGGGCCAACGTCCTGACTTTC. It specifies CASSTGANVLTF.

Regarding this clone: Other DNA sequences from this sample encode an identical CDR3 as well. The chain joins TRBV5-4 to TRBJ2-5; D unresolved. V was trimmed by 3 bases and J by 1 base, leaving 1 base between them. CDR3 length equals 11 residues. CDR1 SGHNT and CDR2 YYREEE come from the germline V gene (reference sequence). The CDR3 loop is CASSSQETQYF. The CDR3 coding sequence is TGTGCCAGCAGCTCCCAAGAGACCCAGTACTTC.

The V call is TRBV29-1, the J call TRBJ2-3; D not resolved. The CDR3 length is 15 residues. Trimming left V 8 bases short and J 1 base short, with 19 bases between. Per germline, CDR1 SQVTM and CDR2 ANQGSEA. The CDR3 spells CSTRSYGGRTDTQYF. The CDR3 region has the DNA TGCAGCACCCGAAGCTACGGCGGACGCACAGATACGCAGTATTTT.

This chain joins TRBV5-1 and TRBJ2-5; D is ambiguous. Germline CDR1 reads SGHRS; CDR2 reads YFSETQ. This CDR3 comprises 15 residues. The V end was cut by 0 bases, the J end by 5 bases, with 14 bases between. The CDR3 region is CASSLAGELGETQYF. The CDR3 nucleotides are TGCGCCAGCAGCTTGGCCGGCGAGCTGGGGGAGACCCAGTACTTC.